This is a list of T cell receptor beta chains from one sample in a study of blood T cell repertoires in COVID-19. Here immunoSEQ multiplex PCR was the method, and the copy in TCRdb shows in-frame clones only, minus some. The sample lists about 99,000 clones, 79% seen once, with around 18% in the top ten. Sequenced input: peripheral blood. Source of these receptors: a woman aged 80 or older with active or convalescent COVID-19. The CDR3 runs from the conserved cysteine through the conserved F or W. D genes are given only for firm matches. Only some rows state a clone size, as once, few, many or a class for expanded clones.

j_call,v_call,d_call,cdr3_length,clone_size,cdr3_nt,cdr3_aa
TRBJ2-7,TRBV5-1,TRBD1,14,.,TGTGCCAGTCGGACAGGGGGCGCCGCCTACGAGCAGTACTTC,CASRTGGAAYEQYF
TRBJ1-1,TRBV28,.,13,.,TGTGCCAGCAGTCTGACAGTCCTCAGGGGAGCTTTCTTT,CASSLTVLRGAFF
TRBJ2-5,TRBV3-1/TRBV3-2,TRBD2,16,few,TGTGCCAGCAGCCTTTTAGCGGGAGGTGGTGGGGAGACCCAGTACTTC,CASSLLAGGGGETQYF
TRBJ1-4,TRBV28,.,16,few,TGTGCCAGCAGTTTTTCTTCAGGACAGATTAATGAAAAACTGTTTTTT,CASSFSSGQINEKLFF
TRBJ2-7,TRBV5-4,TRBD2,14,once,TGTGCCAGCAGCGTCGGGGGGGTGAGGTACGAGCAGTACTTC,CASSVGGVRYEQYF
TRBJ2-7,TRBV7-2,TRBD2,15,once,TGTGCCAGCAGGCGAACTAGCGGGAGAGGGAGCGAGCAGTACTTC,CASRRTSGRGSEQYF
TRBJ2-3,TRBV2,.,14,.,TGTGCCAGCAGTGAACAGGATTGGGCAGATACGCAGTATTTT,CASSEQDWADTQYF
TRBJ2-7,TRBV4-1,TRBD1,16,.,TGCGCCAGCAGCCAAGATACAGGACAGGGCTCCTACGAGCAGTACTTC,CASSQDTGQGSYEQYF
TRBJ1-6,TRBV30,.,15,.,TGTGCCTGCCTGGGTGGGAGCTCCTATAATTCACCCCTCCACTTT,CACLGGSSYNSPLHF
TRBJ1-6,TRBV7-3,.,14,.,TGTGCCAGCAGGGGAGGGTCGGATAATTCACCCCTCCACTTT,CASRGGSDNSPLHF
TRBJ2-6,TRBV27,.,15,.,TGTGCCAGCAGCGCGGGATTCTCAGGGGCCAACGTCCTGACTTTC,CASSAGFSGANVLTF
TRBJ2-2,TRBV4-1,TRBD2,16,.,TGCGCCAGCAGCCAACACGGACTAGGGACGGACGGGGAGCTGTTTTTT,CASSQHGLGTDGELFF
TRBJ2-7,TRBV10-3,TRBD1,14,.,TGTGCCATCAGTGACCGGGACAGTACCTACGAGCAGTACTTC,CAISDRDSTYEQYF
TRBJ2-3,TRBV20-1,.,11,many,TGCAGTGCTAGACGGGGGGATACGCAGTATTTT,CSARRGDTQYF
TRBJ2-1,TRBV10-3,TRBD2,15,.,TGTGCCATCAGGCCGGGAGGGCCCGTAGTTAATGAGCAGTTCTTC,CAIRPGGPVVNEQFF
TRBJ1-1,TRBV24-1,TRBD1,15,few,TGTGCCACCAGTGGTTCAGGACAGGGGAACACTGAAGCTTTCTTT,CATSGSGQGNTEAFF
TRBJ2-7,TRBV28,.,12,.,TGTGCCAGCAGTTTAAACTACTACGAGCAGTACTTC,CASSLNYYEQYF
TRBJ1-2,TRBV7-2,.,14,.,TGTGCCAGCAGCCCCGTAGGACAAGTCTATGGCTACACCTTC,CASSPVGQVYGYTF
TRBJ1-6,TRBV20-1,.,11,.,TGCAGTGCAGAAGGGAGGGTGATCCTCCACTTT,CSAEGRVILHF
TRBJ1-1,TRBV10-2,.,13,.,TGCGCCAGCAGCAGGGGATATGACACTGAAGCTTTCTTT,CASSRGYDTEAFF
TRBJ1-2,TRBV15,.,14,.,TGTGCCACCAGCAGGGGGAGGTGGGATGGTGGCTACACCTTC,CATSRGRWDGGYTF
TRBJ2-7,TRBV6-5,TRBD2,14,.,TGTGCCAGCAGTCGCGCTAGCGGGAGAAATGAGCAGTACTTC,CASSRASGRNEQYF
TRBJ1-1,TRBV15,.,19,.,TGTGCCACCAGCAGTGGCTCCGATTGGGGCAGGAAAATGAACACTGAAGCTTTCTTT,CATSSGSDWGRKMNTEAFF
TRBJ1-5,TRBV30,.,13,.,TGTGCCTGGGCTACTAGGGGCAATCAGCCCCAGCATTTT,CAWATRGNQPQHF
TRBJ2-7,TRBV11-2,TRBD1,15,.,TGTGCCAGCAGCTTAACCCGGGACAGACTCTACGAGCAGTACTTC,CASSLTRDRLYEQYF
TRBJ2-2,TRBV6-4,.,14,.,TGTGCCAGCAGTGCCCAGACTAGTTTCGGGGAGCTGTTTTTT,CASSAQTSFGELFF
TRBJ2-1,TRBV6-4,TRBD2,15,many,TGTGCCAGCAGTGAACTAGCGGGAGTCTTTGGGGAGCAGTTCTTC,CASSELAGVFGEQFF
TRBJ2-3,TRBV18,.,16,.,TGTGCCAGCTCACCACCTTCCCTTCTGAGCACAGATACGCAGTATTTT,CASSPPSLLSTDTQYF
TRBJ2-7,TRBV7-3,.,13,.,TGTGCCAGCAGCCTAGAGTCTCAGTACGAGCAGTACTTC,CASSLESQYEQYF
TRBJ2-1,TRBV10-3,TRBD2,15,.,TGTGCCATCAGTGAAACAGCGGGAGTCCTCAATGAGCAGTTCTTC,CAISETAGVLNEQFF
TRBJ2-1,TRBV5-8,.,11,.,TGTGCCAGCAGCTTTTACGGGAGGCAGTTCTTC,CASSFYGRQFF
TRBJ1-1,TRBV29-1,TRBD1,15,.,TGCAGCGTATTTAAAGCAGGGGGAACGAACACTGAAGCTTTCTTT,CSVFKAGGTNTEAFF
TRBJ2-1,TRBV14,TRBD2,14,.,TGTGCCAGCCAAGAGGGACTAGCGGGAGGCCGTCAGTTCTTC,CASQEGLAGGRQFF
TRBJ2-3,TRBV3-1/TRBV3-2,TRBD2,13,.,TGTGCCAGCAGGGCGGGAGCAGTAGATACGCAGTATTTT,CASRAGAVDTQYF
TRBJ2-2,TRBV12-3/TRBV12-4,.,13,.,TGTGCCAGCGGGAGGACGAACACCGGGGAGCTGTTTTTT,CASGRTNTGELFF
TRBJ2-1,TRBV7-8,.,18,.,TGTGCCAGCAGCTTACCCCCGGGGGGCGCAAGCTCCTACAATGAGCAGTTCTTC,CASSLPPGGASSYNEQFF
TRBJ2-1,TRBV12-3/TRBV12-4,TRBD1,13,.,TGTGCCAGCAGAGGGACAGAGTACAATGAGCAGTTCTTC,CASRGTEYNEQFF
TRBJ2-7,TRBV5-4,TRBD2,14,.,TGTGCCAGCAGCTTGGAACTAGCGGGCTACGAGCAGTACTTC,CASSLELAGYEQYF
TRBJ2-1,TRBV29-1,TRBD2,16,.,TGCAGCGTGACGAGACTAGCGGGAGGCCACTACAATGAGCAGTTCTTC,CSVTRLAGGHYNEQFF
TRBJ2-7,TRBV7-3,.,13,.,TGTGCCAGCAGCCCTATGGGCATTAAGGAGCAGTACTTC,CASSPMGIKEQYF
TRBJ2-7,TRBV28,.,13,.,TGTGCCAGCAGCCCTGACACCTCCTACGAGCAGTACTTC,CASSPDTSYEQYF
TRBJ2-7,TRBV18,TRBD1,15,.,TGTGCCAGCTCACCAGGACAGGGTAGCTCCTACGAGCAGTACTTC,CASSPGQGSSYEQYF
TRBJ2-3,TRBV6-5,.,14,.,TGTGCCAGCAGTCCTAGGCCTGATAGGGATACGCAGTATTTT,CASSPRPDRDTQYF
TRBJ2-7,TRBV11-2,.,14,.,TGTGCCAGCAGCTTTGTTCAGGGATCCTACGAGCAGTACTTC,CASSFVQGSYEQYF
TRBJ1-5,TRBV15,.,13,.,TGTGCCACCAGCTGGGGGGGTGATCAGCCCCAGCATTTT,CATSWGGDQPQHF
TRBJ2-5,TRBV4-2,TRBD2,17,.,TGTGCCAGCAGCCAAGTACTAGCGGGGGGAGGTGGAAAGACCCAGTACTTC,CASSQVLAGGGGKTQYF
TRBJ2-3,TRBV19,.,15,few,TGTGCCAGTAGTATCGGTCCGGGGGGCACAGATACGCAGTATTTT,CASSIGPGGTDTQYF
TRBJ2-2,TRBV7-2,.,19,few,TGTGCCAGCAGCTTAGCCATGGGGTGGGGCAGGGGGAACACCGGGGAGCTGTTTTTT,CASSLAMGWGRGNTGELFF
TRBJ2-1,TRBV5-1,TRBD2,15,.,TGCGCCAGCAGCCGGACTAGCGGGAGTGGAAATGAGCAGTTCTTC,CASSRTSGSGNEQFF
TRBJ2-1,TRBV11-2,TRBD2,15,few,TGTGCCAGCAGTGAGGGACTAGCGGACTACAATGAGCAGTTCTTC,CASSEGLADYNEQFF
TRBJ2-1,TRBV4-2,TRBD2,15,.,TGTGCCAGCAGCCCACCGGGACTAGAGCCAATGAAGCAGTTCTTC,CASSPPGLEPMKQFF
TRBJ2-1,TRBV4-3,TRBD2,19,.,TGCGCCAGCAGCCAAGATCTTGGACTAGCGGTGAGCTCCTACAATGAGCAGTTCTTC,CASSQDLGLAVSSYNEQFF
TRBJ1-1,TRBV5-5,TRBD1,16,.,TGTGCCAGCAGCTTGGTCCCAGGGGGTTTCGGCACTGAAGCTTTCTTT,CASSLVPGGFGTEAFF